The clone carrying this TCR beta chain was observed a few times. Its antigen remains unidentified. This sample was included in a study of cytomegalovirus exposure and HLA in healthy donors. Study-wide results and limits: Segments of the TCR beta V type were, in most cases, productive about 90% or about 30% of the time in an earlier analysis.

PCR employed 60 Vbeta and 13 Jbeta primers. Assay used: immunoSEQ multiplex PCR; TCRdb lists only in-frame clones, some missing. The data show about 110,000 clones, 65% to 80% seen once. Germline CDR1 is LGHNA and CDR2 is YSLEER. V lost 1 base, J lost 3 bases, and 12 bases lay in between. This CDR3 is built from 15 residues. The chain links TRBV4-3 to TRBJ1-2, with D uncertain. The source of this sequence is a man aged 55-75 years in good health and CMV-seronegative. The sample consisted of PBMCs. In DNA, the CDR3 is TGCGCCAGCAGCCAAGGCGGCGGCAGCTACTATGGCTACACCTTC. It codes for CASSQGGGSYYGYTF.